Reported below is one TCR beta chain. It has no known antigen specificity. One base away there is no much larger clone; base qualities are not given. The sample belongs to a study of PD-L1 blockade in urothelial cancer (dated by TCRdb to between 2016 and 2019). At the level of the whole study: Every patient began therapy in 2014 and was given atezolizumab 1,200 mg intravenously every 3 weeks. About nine tenths of the roughly 29 patients were males with bladder-origin urothelial cancer, and about 60% of the roughly 30 reported a prior smoking history. Patients had an ECOG performance status of 0 or 1 and had received between 0 and 3 prior chemotherapy regimens. Blood samples were analyzed at 3 weeks after treatment start (second dose) and at 6 weeks after treatment start. Blood samples gave median yields of 141,255 T cells and 82,636 unique TCRs, along with a median clonality of 0.080. Somatic, immune and clinical correlates of response to PD-L1 blockade with atezolizumab in urothelial cancer were the focus of an exploratory multi-omic analysis. Pretreatment tumor samples, along with matched peripheral blood collected serially before and after atezolizumab treatment, underwent TCR sequencing. Durable clinical benefit was defined as a progression-free survival longer than 6 months, and TCR features were additionally tested against progression-free survival and overall survival. In the same patients, pretreatment tumors underwent whole exome sequencing and RNA sequencing in addition to TCR sequencing. Roughly 10 patients achieved durable clinical benefit and roughly 20 did not. Pretreatment blood TCR-seq was available for about 30 patients, at least one posttreatment blood collection was obtained for around 25 patients, and tumor TCR-seq was available for around 25 patients.

The paper as a whole reports these results and caveats: Patients with durable benefit showed greater expansion of tumor-associated TCR clones in peripheral blood 3 weeks after starting treatment (n ≈ 21, p = 0.022). Small sample size (n ≈ 29) and many exploratory analyses mean the results are intended to be hypothesis-generating. A pretreatment peripheral blood TCR clonality below the median was linked to improved progression-free and overall survival.

The label giving this sample's time point can be read as: peripheral blood 6 weeks after treatment start. The cohort comprised 25 to 35 patients with locally advanced or metastatic urothelial carcinoma treated at Memorial Sloan Kettering on a trial protocol. Peripheral blood mononuclear cells were collected pretreatment and during treatment, at between 1 and 8 total time points per patient. The Qiagen DNeasy Blood extraction kit was used to purify genomic DNA from total PBMCs and tumor samples. PBMCs were collected pretreatment and during treatment and were isolated and stored as previously described. Synthetic TCR analog templates were spiked into each PCR so that absolute template abundance could be estimated from read counts. The immunoSEQ assay used bias-controlled V and J gene primers to amplify TCRbeta CDR3 regions from genomic DNA. Rearranged TCRbeta segments were sequenced at approximately 20X coverage. Per the original workflow: Sequencing errors were corrected by clustering, and CDR3s were annotated against IMGT so that V, D and J genes could be assigned. Downstream analyses used only productive TCRbeta rearrangements, leaving out any out-of-frame or stop-codon sequences. Clonality was computed as one minus Shannon entropy normalized by the log of the number of unique productive sequences. Clones differing between time points or between blood and tumor were identified using Fisher's exact test with Benjamini-Hochberg correction, with an adjusted p below 0.01 applied as the threshold. This is the immuneACCESS table as TCRdb keeps it, with only in-frame sequences that have V and J called. A part of the clones is gone; compared with another copy, unresolved V genes explain less than half, and the rest is unexplained. Clone size and the V and J calls come from that table; the DNA yielded D and trimming. For this sample the table gives around 41,000 clones, of which around 82% were detected only once. Together, the top ten hold more than 12% of the sample.

From its cysteine to its phenylalanine, the CDR3 spans 15 amino acids. Only the CDR3 DNA stays, 45 bases, in frame from base 1. Trimming takes 5 bases off V and 4 bases off J; junction bases not matched to a gene: 6. Based on the germline V gene (reference sequence), the CDR1 and CDR2 sequences are LNHNV and YYDKDF. The sample in question was PBMCs, obtained around atezolizumab (anti-PD-L1) treatment. The TCR comes from a man aged 60 to 75 with urothelial cancer. The chain employs TRBV15 and TRBJ2-7, with 12 central nucleotides matching TRBD1. The nucleotide sequence is TGTGCCACCAGCCGACGGGGACAGGGGGCTTACGAGCAGTACTTC. Its translation is CATSRRGQGAYEQYF. The reference TRBV15 and TRBJ2-7 proteins fill in what lies around the CDR3, so the full variable domain reads DAMVIQNPRYQVTQFGKPVTLSCSQTLNHNVMYWYQQKSSQAPKLLFHYYDKDFNNEADTPDNFQSRRPNTSFCFLDIRSPGLGDTAMYLCATSRRGQGAYEQYFGPGTRLTVT.